The clone carrying this TCR beta chain was found a few times. Per the study methods: Estimation of nucleated cell counts relied on the amplification of reference gene primers. Only in-frame clones appear in the TCRdb table, and some are missing; sequencing was by immunoSEQ multiplex PCR. That table supplies the V and J calls and clone size; D and trimming were determined from the DNA. The sample yields tens of thousands of clones, just over 85% seen once. The source of the sample is a study of blood T cell repertoires in COVID-19. Whole-study context: Sites in the United States, Italy and Spain provided acute and convalescent COVID-19 samples. PBMCs, B-cell-depleted T cells, or T cells provided the cDNA or gDNA that made up the material.

Germline V gene lookup returns CDR1 SGHTA and CDR2 FQGNSA. The ends lost 5 bases at V and 0 bases at J; junction bases unmatched: 2. The CDR3 length is 14 residues. The chain has TRBV7-2 and TRBJ2-3; 7 bases fit TRBD1. The clonotype was recovered from a human donor in a cohort sampled during active COVID-19. The specimen sequenced was peripheral blood. This CDR3 is CASSRDSSTDTQYF. CDR3 nucleotides: TGTGCCAGCAGCAGGGACAGTAGCACAGATACGCAGTATTTT.